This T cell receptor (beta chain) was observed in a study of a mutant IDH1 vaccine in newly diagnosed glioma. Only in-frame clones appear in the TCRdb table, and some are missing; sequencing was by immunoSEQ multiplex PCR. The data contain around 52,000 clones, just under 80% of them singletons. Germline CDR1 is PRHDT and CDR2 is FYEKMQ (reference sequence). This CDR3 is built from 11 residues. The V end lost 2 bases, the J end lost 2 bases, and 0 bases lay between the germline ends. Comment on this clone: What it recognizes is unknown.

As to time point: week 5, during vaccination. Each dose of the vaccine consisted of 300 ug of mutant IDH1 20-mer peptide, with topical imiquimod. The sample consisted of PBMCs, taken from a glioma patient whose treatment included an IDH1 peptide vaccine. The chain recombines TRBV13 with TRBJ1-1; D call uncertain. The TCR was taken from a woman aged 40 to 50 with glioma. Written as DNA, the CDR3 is TGTGCCAGCAGCTTAAACACTGAAGCTTTCTTT. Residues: CASSLNTEAFF.